Listed below are T cell receptor beta chains from one sample, sequenced in a study of blood T cell repertoires in COVID-19. Sequencing used immunoSEQ multiplex PCR; TCRdb keeps in-frame clones, though not all of them. Of some 220,000 clones listed, about 88% are singletons. Sequencing input: PBMCs or T cells enriched from blood (not recorded which). Source of these receptors: a woman aged 25 to 45 who had recovered from COVID-19. The CDR3 runs from the conserved cysteine through the conserved F or W. A D gene is named only where the DNA matches it firmly. Clone size, where shown, is once, few, many, or a class for clones that have expanded.

TGTGCCAGTAGTATACTTGGGGCCAAGGGAGAGCAGTTCTTC CASSILGAKGEQFF TRBJ2-1 TRBV19 NA NA
TGTGCCAGCAGCTCAGGGACAGGGGTTCTCTTTGCAGATACGCAGTATTTT CASSSGTGVLFADTQYF TRBJ2-3 TRBV7-2 TRBD1 NA
TGTGCCAGTAGTATCAGGGGGCGCGGTAGTGAAGCTTTCTTT CASSIRGRGSEAFF TRBJ1-1 TRBV19 TRBD1 few
TGTGCCAGCAGCCCAAGAGAGAACACTGAAGCTTTCTTT CASSPRENTEAFF TRBJ1-1 TRBV11-2 NA NA
TGTGCCAGCAGTGACTCGGATAGCCCCGGGGAGCTGTTTTTT CASSDSDSPGELFF TRBJ2-2 TRBV6-4 NA NA
TGCGCCAGCAGCCAAGTGGCTGGGACAGGGAACACTGAAGCTTTCTTT CASSQVAGTGNTEAFF TRBJ1-1 TRBV4-3 TRBD1 NA
TGTGCCAGCTCACCACCGTATCTCGGGGTGTTAGGGTCAGATACGCAGTATTTT CASSPPYLGVLGSDTQYF TRBJ2-3 TRBV18 NA NA
TGTGCCAGCAGCAAAATCGAGGCGGATACGCAGTATTTT CASSKIEADTQYF TRBJ2-3 TRBV7-2 NA NA
TGTGCCAGCACCAACGGGACAGCATATGAAGCTTTCTTT CASTNGTAYEAFF TRBJ1-1 TRBV21-1 NA NA
TGCAGCACTCGGACTTCAGGGAGGGACACTGAAGCTTTCTTT CSTRTSGRDTEAFF TRBJ1-1 TRBV29-1 NA once
TGTGCCAGCAGCTTGGAGTTGTCGACAGGTTGGGATGAGCAGTTCTTC CASSLELSTGWDEQFF TRBJ2-1 TRBV5-6 NA NA
TGTGCCAGCAGCTTAGCCGAGGTGCTGATCACAGATACGCAGTATTTT CASSLAEVLITDTQYF TRBJ2-3 TRBV7-2 NA few
TGTGCCAGTAGTACCGGGCCTAACGGGGCACCCCTCCACTTT CASSTGPNGAPLHF TRBJ1-6 TRBV19 NA NA
TGTGCCAGCAGCTTTCTAGCGGGCCAAGAGACCCAGTACTTC CASSFLAGQETQYF TRBJ2-5 TRBV5-4 TRBD2 NA
TGTGCCAGCAGTGAAGCAGGGGGGGTGGGAGCTTTCTTT CASSEAGGVGAFF TRBJ1-1 TRBV6-1 NA NA
TGCGCCAGCAGCCAAGAGGGTGGGAGCGACTATGGCTACACCTTC CASSQEGGSDYGYTF TRBJ1-2 TRBV4-1 NA NA
TGCGCCAGCAGCCAAGTACGCGGGGGAGTCGGGGAGCTGTTTTTT CASSQVRGGVGELFF TRBJ2-2 TRBV4-3 TRBD2 NA
TGCAGCGTTGGCAGGGGAAATGAGCAGTTCTTC CSVGRGNEQFF TRBJ2-1 TRBV29-1 NA NA
TGTGCCAGCAGTTACGACGTAGCGGACCAAGAGACCCAGTACTTC CASSYDVADQETQYF TRBJ2-5 TRBV28 NA few
TGTGCCAGCAGCTTAACCAGGGAAGATACGCAGTATTTT CASSLTREDTQYF TRBJ2-3 TRBV7-3 NA few
TGTGCCAGCAGCCTACAGGGGGCGCGTTCGGCGGGCGAGCAGTTCTTC CASSLQGARSAGEQFF TRBJ2-1 TRBV9 TRBD1 once
TGTGCCAGCAGCCCGCGGGGTGCGCGGGGAGGGGAGCTGTTTTTT CASSPRGARGGELFF TRBJ2-2 TRBV9 NA NA
TGCGCCAGCAGCTTGTCCAGGGGCACTGAAGCTTTCTTT CASSLSRGTEAFF TRBJ1-1 TRBV5-1 NA NA
TGTGCCAGCAGGTCTAGCGGGGACGCCGGGGAGCTGTTTTTT CASRSSGDAGELFF TRBJ2-2 TRBV11-2 TRBD2 NA
TGTGCCAGCAGCTTTTCCGGGGGGACGCGTTACAATGAGCAGTTCTTC CASSFSGGTRYNEQFF TRBJ2-1 TRBV5-6 TRBD2 few
TGTGCCAGCAGCCGAGGCAGGGCTCTCTCCTACGAGCAGTACTTC CASSRGRALSYEQYF TRBJ2-7 TRBV3-1/TRBV3-2 NA NA
TGTGCCAGTAGTATAACAGCCGCCTACAATGAGCAGTTCTTC CASSITAAYNEQFF TRBJ2-1 TRBV19 NA NA
TGTGCCAGCAGCTTACAGGGACAGGGAGTCTTGGGGAATGAGCAGTTCTTC CASSLQGQGVLGNEQFF TRBJ2-1 TRBV7-2 TRBD1 NA
TGCGCCAGCAGCCCCCCCTCCCCCCAGGCGATCTCTGGAAACACCATATATTTT CASSPPSPQAISGNTIYF TRBJ1-3 TRBV4-1 NA NA
TGTGCCAGCACCTTGGGGGGTGGGGCAGATACGCAGTATTTT CASTLGGGADTQYF TRBJ2-3 TRBV7-2 NA NA
TGTGCCAGCAGTGTCTCGGCGGGGGGCTTCTACAATGAGCAGTTCTTC CASSVSAGGFYNEQFF TRBJ2-1 TRBV2 TRBD2 few
TGTGTCGAGGAACTCGAAGCTTTCTTT CVEELEAFF TRBJ1-1 TRBV19 NA NA
TGTGCCAGCAGCTGGGACAGGGGTAATTCACCCCTCCACTTT CASSWDRGNSPLHF TRBJ1-6 TRBV5-4 TRBD1 NA
TGTGCCAGCTCAGGACAGGGGAGACTGAACACTGAAGCTTTCTTT CASSGQGRLNTEAFF TRBJ1-1 TRBV27 TRBD1 NA
TGTGCCAGCAGCTTGGAACAGGGAACTAATGAAAAACTGTTTTTT CASSLEQGTNEKLFF TRBJ1-4 TRBV5-5 NA once
TGCGCCAGCAGCCAAGTCTTCATTAACGGGGGGATTACCGGGGAGCTGTTTTTT CASSQVFINGGITGELFF TRBJ2-2 TRBV4-3 TRBD2 NA
TGTGCCAGCTCTCGGGGGGCGAACTATGGCTACACCTTC CASSRGANYGYTF TRBJ1-2 TRBV2 NA NA
TGTGCCAGTGGCTCCCAGGGGGCTGGTGGCTATGGCTACACCTTC CASGSQGAGGYGYTF TRBJ1-2 TRBV19 TRBD1 once
TGCGCCAGCACCGGGACTAGCGGGGTCGGGGAGCTGTTTTTT CASTGTSGVGELFF TRBJ2-2 TRBV10-2 TRBD2 NA
TGTGCCAGCACCCCGGACAGGAGGGACTTGGGGAACACTGAAGCTTTCTTT CASTPDRRDLGNTEAFF TRBJ1-1 TRBV19 TRBD1 NA
TGTGCCAGCAGTAACGACAGGAATCAGCCCCAGCATTTT CASSNDRNQPQHF TRBJ1-5 TRBV6-5 NA once
TGCGCCAGCAGCCAAGATGGACAGGGAGCTGTAGAGACCCAGTACTTC CASSQDGQGAVETQYF TRBJ2-5 TRBV4-3 TRBD1 NA
TGTGCCAGCAGCTTAGGTTCGAGTTCACCCCTCCACTTT CASSLGSSSPLHF TRBJ1-6 TRBV13 NA NA
TGTGCCAGCAGCTCTACGACCGGGGATGGCTACACCTTC CASSSTTGDGYTF TRBJ1-2 TRBV7-9 NA NA
TGTGCTAGTGGTTTGCAAGACAGGGGGACTGAAGCTTTCTTT CASGLQDRGTEAFF TRBJ1-1 TRBV12-5 TRBD1 NA
TGTGCCAGTAGTATACGTCGGAGCCTCTCTGGAAACACCATATATTTT CASSIRRSLSGNTIYF TRBJ1-3 TRBV19 NA NA
TGTGCCAGCACTTGGAACTACAATAGCAATCAGCCCCAGCATTTT CASTWNYNSNQPQHF TRBJ1-5 TRBV6-5 NA once
TGCGCCAGCAGCCAAGGGTCAGGCGGGGACTATGGCTACACCTTC CASSQGSGGDYGYTF TRBJ1-2 TRBV4-3 NA once
TGTGCCTCGGATAGCGGGGGTGGCGATACGCAGTATTTT CASDSGGGDTQYF TRBJ2-3 TRBV12-3/TRBV12-4 TRBD2 NA
TGCGCCAGCAGCCATTTACAGGGGAACTATGGCTACACCTTC CASSHLQGNYGYTF TRBJ1-2 TRBV4-3 TRBD1 NA
TGCGCCAGCAACGTGTGGTTTAGCTATGGCTACACCTTC CASNVWFSYGYTF TRBJ1-2 TRBV10-1 NA few
TGTGCCACCTCCTGGGGGACAGGGGCCTACGAGCAGTACTTC CATSWGTGAYEQYF TRBJ2-7 TRBV19 TRBD1 NA
TGTGCCAGCAGCCAAGGTAGACTAGGGCAAAAAGAGACCCAGTACTTC CASSQGRLGQKETQYF TRBJ2-5 TRBV4-2 NA NA
TGTGCCAGCAGTTACGGGGGGACAGGCTATGGCTACACCTTC CASSYGGTGYGYTF TRBJ1-2 TRBV6-5 TRBD1 NA